What follows are 20 T cell receptor beta chains derived from one specimen sequenced in a study of a mutant IDH1 vaccine in newly diagnosed glioma (dated by TCRdb to the early 2020s). The time point label for this specimen denotes: week 11, during vaccination. Each vaccine dose was 300 ug of a 20-mer mutant IDH1 peptide in Montanide, given subcutaneously with topical imiquimod. The library was generated by the immunoSEQ multiplex PCR assay. The table comes from immuneACCESS by way of TCRdb, which keeps in-frame sequences with V and J called. Part of the clones is missing from these tables; in studies checked, under half for an unresolved V gene and the rest for unknown reasons. A total of some 59,000 clones appear in this sample, about 89% of them only once. More than 1.5% of the sample comes from the top ten. No antigen is known for these receptors. The specimen was PBMCs, collected from a glioma patient whose treatment included an IDH1 peptide vaccine. The receptor source for this set is a man aged 35-49 years with glioma.

The chain recombines TRBV29-1 with TRBJ1-1; the match to TRBD1 covers 7 bases. This CDR3 region has 15 residues. The V and J ends lost 1 base and 2 bases, in that order; junction bases with no gene match: 7. Germline V gene data show CDR1 as SQVTM and CDR2 as ANQGSEA. CDR3 sequence reads: CSVEVSTGPNTEAFF. The CDR3 DNA reads as TGCAGCGTTGAAGTTTCGACAGGGCCTAACACTGAAGCTTTCTTT.

The chain joins TRBV5-1 to TRBJ1-1, with TRBD1 matching over 8 bases. The CDR3 length is 14 residues. Germline V gene sequence: CDR1 SGHRS, CDR2 YFSETQ. V shed 5 bases, J shed 5 bases, and the junction held 8 bases outside the gene matches. In DNA, the CDR3 is TGCGCCAGCAGTCTCGGCAGGGGGCTTACTGAAGCTTTCTTT. Translation gives CASSLGRGLTEAFF. Looking up the rest from reference TRBV5-1 and TRBJ1-1 gives the full variable domain: KAGVTQTPRYLIKTRGQQVTLSCSPISGHRSVSWYQQTPGQGLQFLFEYFSETQRNKGNFPGRFSGRQFSNSRSEMNVSTLELGDSALYLCASSLGRGLTEAFFGQGTRLTVV.

The chain links TRBV29-1 to TRBJ2-7, with 11 bases fitting TRBD2. CDR1 SQVTM and CDR2 ANQGSEA come from the germline V gene. Unmatched junction bases numbered 3, after V lost 5 bases and J lost 3 bases. There are 13 residues in the CDR3. DNA of the CDR3: TGCAGCGTTCAAACTAGCGGGAGCTACGAGCAGTACTTC. Residues: CSVQTSGSYEQYF.

The chain couples TRBV9 to TRBJ2-1; 7 bases agree with TRBD2. V lost 0 bases, J lost 4 bases, and 7 bases stayed unmatched. This CDR3 comprises 16 residues. Germline loops: CDR1 SGDLS, CDR2 YYNGEE. The CDR3 region has the DNA TGTGCCAGCAGCGTAGTGTCGGCTAGCGGTTACAATGAGCAGTTCTTC. Residues: CASSVVSASGYNEQFF.

The gene calls are TRBV2 and TRBJ2-3; D gene unclear. With 0 bases removed from V and 5 bases from J, the gap between germline ends came to 12 bases. The CDR3 runs 15 residues. CDR1 and CDR2 (germline): SNHLY, FYNNEI. The CDR3 here is CASSEATLGKDTQYF. CDR3 in DNA: TGTGCCAGCAGTGAAGCAACTTTGGGGAAAGATACGCAGTATTTT.

The chain combines TRBV19 with TRBJ1-2; D is uncertain. The germline V gene encodes CDR1 LNHDA and CDR2 SQIVND (reference sequence). V lost 4 bases to trimming and J lost 4 bases, with 10 bases between them. The CDR3 totals 13 residues. The CDR3 reads CASSTGSRYGYTF. The CDR3 DNA reads TGTGCCAGTAGTACCGGGAGCCGCTATGGCTACACCTTC.

This chain links TRBV30 with TRBJ1-2, with TRBD1 as a possible D gene (6 bases). Germline CDR1 and CDR2: GTSNPN and SVGIG (reference sequence). This CDR3 is built from 13 residues. V was clipped by 4 bases and J by 4 bases, with 13 bases between them. Here the CDR3 DNA reads TGTGCCTGGACCATACAGGGAACCTATGGCTACACCTTC. Residues: CAWTIQGTYGYTF.

V usage is TRBV11-2 and J usage is TRBJ2-2; D gene unclear. Looked up from germline, CDR1 is SGHAT and CDR2 is FQNNGV. The CDR3 runs 15 residues. With 1 base removed from V and 3 bases from J, the gap between germline ends came to 9 bases. The CDR3 protein is CASSLGPWHTGELFF. CDR3 in DNA: TGTGCCAGCAGCTTAGGACCTTGGCACACCGGGGAGCTGTTTTTT.

The chain couples TRBV14 to TRBJ2-3, with D unresolved. Trimming shortened V by 0 bases and J by 6 bases, and 7 bases separated the two germline ends. The CDR3 has 13 amino acids. CDR1 and CDR2 (germline): SGHDN, FVKESK. DNA for the CDR3: TGTGCCAGCAGCCAAGATCTAAGGGATACGCAGTATTTT. Encoded protein: CASSQDLRDTQYF.

V usage is TRBV6-6 and J usage is TRBJ2-2; no clear D gene. The V gene lost 4 bases and the J gene lost 0 bases, with 12 bases spanning the gap. This CDR3 contains 16 residues. The germline gives CDR1 MNHNY, CDR2 SVGAGI (reference sequence). CDR3 sequence (DNA): TGTGCCAGCAGTTCCCTATTGGGCGCGAACACCGGGGAGCTGTTTTTT. It encodes CASSSLLGANTGELFF.

This chain uses TRBV11-3 with TRBJ2-1; D unresolved. This CDR3 is built from 15 residues. Looked up from germline, CDR1 is SGHNT and CDR2 is YENEEA. V was cut by 4 bases and J by 8 bases, with 18 bases left in between. The chain's CDR3 is CASSSDPGEYYEQFF. As DNA, the CDR3 is TGTGCCAGCAGCTCGGACCCCGGTGAATACTATGAGCAGTTCTTC.

CDR3 DNA: TGTGCCAGCAGCCAAGGAGGGGGCTCCTACAATGAGCAGTTCTTC. Amino acids: CASSQGGGSYNEQFF. This chain connects TRBV4-2 to TRBJ2-1, with D perhaps TRBD1 (6 bases). V was cut by 1 base and J by 0 bases, with 7 bases left in between. Germline V CDR1 and CDR2: LGHNA, YNFKEQ. The CDR3 loop spans 15 amino acids.

The rearrangement joins TRBV4-2 to TRBJ1-3; D not resolved. The CDR3 runs 15 residues. V was pared by 0 bases and J by 1 base, with 7 bases between. The germline V gene has CDR1 LGHNA and CDR2 YNFKEQ. CDR3 sequence (DNA): TGTGCCAGCAGCCAAGAAATTACGTCTGGAAACACCATATATTTT. This codes for CASSQEITSGNTIYF.

This rearrangement joins TRBV2 to TRBJ1-2; 9 bases are shared with TRBD1. Germline V gene sequence: CDR1 SNHLY, CDR2 FYNNEI. The CDR3 length is 14 residues. The J segment lost 4 bases and the V segment lost 7 bases, leaving 7 bases of the junction unmatched. The CDR3, as DNA: TGTGCCAGCACTAGATCACAGGGGGCCTATGGCTACACCTTC. Translating gives CASTRSQGAYGYTF. The full variable domain, its missing parts supplied by reference TRBV2 and TRBJ1-2, is EPEVTQTPSHQVTQMGQEVILRCVPISNHLYFYWYRQILGQKVEFLVSFYNNEISEKSEIFDDQFSVERPDGSNFTLKIRSTKLEDSAMYFCASTRSQGAYGYTFGSGTRLTVV.

The rearrangement joins TRBV10-1 to TRBJ2-4, with unresolved D. V lost 4 bases and J 9 bases, leaving 13 bases between the germline ends. CDR1 WNHNN and CDR2 SYGVQD come from the germline V gene (reference sequence). This CDR3 has 13 amino acids. The CDR3 spells CASSVGSIGIQYF. The CDR3 region has the DNA TGCGCCAGCAGTGTGGGCAGTATCGGCATTCAGTACTTC.

The chain combines TRBV4-1 with TRBJ1-2; D gene uncertain. The germline V gene has CDR1 MGHRA and CDR2 YSYEKL. V lost 1 base and J lost 2, with 11 bases in between. The CDR3 extends over 15 amino acids. This CDR3 is CASSQGGGLNYGYTF. The CDR3 bases are TGCGCCAGCAGCCAAGGAGGTGGATTGAACTATGGCTACACCTTC.

The rearrangement joins TRBV18 to TRBJ2-7, with no clear D. Germline V CDR1 and CDR2: KGHSH, LQKENI. This CDR3 contains 15 residues. Deletions cut 6 bases from V and 1 base from J, with 16 bases between. CDR3 in DNA: TGTGCCAGCTCTCCCCGGCGGCTCGAATCCTACGAGCAGTACTTC. As protein: CASSPRRLESYEQYF. The entire variable domain, with the rest obtained from reference TRBV18 and TRBJ2-7, is as follows: NAGVMQNPRHLVRRRGQEARLRCSPMKGHSHVYWYRQLPEEGLKFMVYLQKENIIDESGMPKERFSAEFPKEGPSILRIQQVVRGDSAAYFCASSPRRLESYEQYFGPGTRLTVT.

The V gene is TRBV7-8, the J gene TRBJ2-3; the match to TRBD1 covers 12 bases. CDR3 length: 15 amino acids. Germline assignment: CDR1 SGHVS and CDR2 FQNEAQ. V dropped 7 bases and J dropped 3; count of bases not matched to a gene: 5. CDR3 amino acids: CASTRDRGLTDTQYF. CDR3 in DNA: TGTGCCAGCACCCGGGACAGGGGGCTGACAGATACGCAGTATTTT. Combining the CDR3 with reference TRBV7-8 and TRBJ2-3 gives the whole variable domain GAGVSQSPRYKVAKRGQDVALRCDPISGHVSLFWYQQALGQGPEFLTYFQNEAQLDKSGLPSDRFFAERPEGSVSTLKIQRTQQEDSAVYLCASTRDRGLTDTQYFGPGTRLTVL.

The chain combines TRBV18 with TRBJ1-1; TRBD1 matches at 7 bases. Germline V gene sequence: CDR1 KGHSH, CDR2 LQKENI. This CDR3 is built from 14 residues. Losses at the gene ends were 5 bases for V and 1 base for J; bases not matched to a gene: 4. The CDR3 reads CASSLQGENTEAFF. Here the CDR3 DNA reads TGTGCCAGCTCATTGCAGGGGGAGAACACTGAAGCTTTCTTT. Variable domain in full (rest from reference TRBV18 and TRBJ1-1): NAGVMQNPRHLVRRRGQEARLRCSPMKGHSHVYWYRQLPEEGLKFMVYLQKENIIDESGMPKERFSAEFPKEGPSILRIQQVVRGDSAAYFCASSLQGENTEAFFGQGTRLTVV.

The chain joins TRBV18 to TRBJ2-7, with TRBD1 matching 7 bases. With 6 bases clipped from V and 4 bases from J, the junction kept 6 bases outside the gene matches. The V gene's germline CDR1 is KGHSH and CDR2 LQKENI. The CDR3 extends over 13 amino acids. Here the CDR3 reads CASSSGQIYEQYV. CDR3 coding DNA: TGTGCCAGCTCCTCGGGACAGATATACGAGCAGTACGTC.